This T cell receptor (beta chain) was found in a study of blood T cell repertoires in COVID-19. This clone occurred a few times. Repertoires were generated with immunoSEQ multiplex PCR, while TCRdb's copy carries only in-frame clones and drops some. The sample holds about 260,000 clones, approximately 91% seen once. The V end was cut by 3 bases, the J end by 8 bases, with 13 bases between. Germline V gene lookup returns CDR1 MGHRA and CDR2 YSYEKL. The CDR3 covers 14 residues. The sequenced sample consisted of peripheral blood. This TCR was recovered from a human donor in a cohort sampled during active COVID-19. This chain joins TRBV4-1 and TRBJ1-4; D may be TRBD1 (5 bases). For the CDR3, the DNA is TGCGCCAGCAGCCATGGGGCGGATCGGGAAAAACTGTTTTTT. Translated, it gives CASSHGADREKLFF.